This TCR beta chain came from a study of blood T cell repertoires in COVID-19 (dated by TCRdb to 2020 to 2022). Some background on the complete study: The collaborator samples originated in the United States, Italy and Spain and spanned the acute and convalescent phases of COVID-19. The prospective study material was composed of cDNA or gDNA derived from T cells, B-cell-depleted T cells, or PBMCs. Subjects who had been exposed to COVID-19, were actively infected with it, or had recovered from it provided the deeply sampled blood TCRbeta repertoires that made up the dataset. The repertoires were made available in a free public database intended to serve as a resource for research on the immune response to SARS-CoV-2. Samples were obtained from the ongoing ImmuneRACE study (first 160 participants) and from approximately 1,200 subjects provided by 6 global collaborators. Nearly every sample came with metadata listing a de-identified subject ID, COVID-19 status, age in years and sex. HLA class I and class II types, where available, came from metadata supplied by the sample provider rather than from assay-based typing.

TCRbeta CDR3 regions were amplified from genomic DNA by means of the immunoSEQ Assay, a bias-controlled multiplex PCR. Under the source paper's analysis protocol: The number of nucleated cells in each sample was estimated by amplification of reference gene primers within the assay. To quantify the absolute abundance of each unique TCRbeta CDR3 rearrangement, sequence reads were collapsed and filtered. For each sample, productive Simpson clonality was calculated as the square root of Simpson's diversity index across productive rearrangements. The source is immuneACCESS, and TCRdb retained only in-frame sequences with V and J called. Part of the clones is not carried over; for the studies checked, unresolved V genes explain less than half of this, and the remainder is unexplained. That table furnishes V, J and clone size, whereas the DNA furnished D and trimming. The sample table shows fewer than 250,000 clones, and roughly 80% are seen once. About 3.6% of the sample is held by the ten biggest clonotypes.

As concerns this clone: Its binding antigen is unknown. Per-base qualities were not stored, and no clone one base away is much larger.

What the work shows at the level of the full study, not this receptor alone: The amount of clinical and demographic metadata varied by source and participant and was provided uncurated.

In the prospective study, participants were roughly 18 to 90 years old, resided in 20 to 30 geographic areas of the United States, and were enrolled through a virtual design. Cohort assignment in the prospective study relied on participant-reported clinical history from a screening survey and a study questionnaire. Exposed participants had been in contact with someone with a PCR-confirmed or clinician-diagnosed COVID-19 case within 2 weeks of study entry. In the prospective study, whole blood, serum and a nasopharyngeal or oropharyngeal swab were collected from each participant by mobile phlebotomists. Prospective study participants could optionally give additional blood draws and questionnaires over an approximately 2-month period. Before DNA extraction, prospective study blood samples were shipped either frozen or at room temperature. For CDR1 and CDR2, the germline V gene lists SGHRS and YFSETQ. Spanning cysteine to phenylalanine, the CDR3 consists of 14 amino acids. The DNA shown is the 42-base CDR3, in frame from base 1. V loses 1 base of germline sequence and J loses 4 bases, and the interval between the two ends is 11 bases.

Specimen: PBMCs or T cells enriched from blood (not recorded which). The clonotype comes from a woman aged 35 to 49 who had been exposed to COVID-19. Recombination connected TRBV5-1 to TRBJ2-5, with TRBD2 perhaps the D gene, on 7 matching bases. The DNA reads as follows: TGCGCCAGCAGCTTGAGGGGGGGCAGAGAGACCCAGTACTTC. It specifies CASSLRGGRETQYF.